The entry below describes one T cell receptor (beta chain). This clonotype showed up many times. Its antigen remains undetermined. No per-base quality is available; no much larger clone lies one base away. CDR1 is given as KGHSH and CDR2 as LQKENI, both from the germline V gene. From its cysteine to its phenylalanine, the CDR3 spans 17 amino acids. Only CDR3 DNA remains: 51 bases, in frame from the first base. Here V drops 1 base and J drops 0 bases, and the junction holds 3 bases not matched to any gene. The sequencer was an Illumina MiSeq. TCRdb reran the public reads through fastp at Q25 and MiXCR, keeping productive beta chains. Each record represents a unique CDR3 protein, reported with the most common genes and DNA among its rows. A total of fewer than 5,500 distinct CDR3 sequences appear in this sample, around 9.1% of them only once. Of the sample, around a third falls within the top ten clones.

These data belong to a study. Sequenced: CD4+ T cells from peripheral blood. The chain links TRBV18 with TRBJ2-2, with 9 middle bases fitting TRBD2. The TCR originated in a human donor with rheumatoid arthritis. In nucleotides, the sequence is TGTGCCAGCTCACCACTAGCGGGGGTACCGAACACCGGGGAGCTGTTTTTT. Its protein is CASSPLAGVPNTGELFF.